Below, 19 T cell receptor beta chains from the same sample are listed, as sequenced in a study of tumor-infiltrating lymphocytes in primary liver carcinoma. From around 500 ng total RNA, TCR beta cDNA was generated with a primer in the constant region. What produced the TCR beta libraries was three nested multiplex PCR rounds using slightly modified ARM-PCR. Primers for the first two PCR rounds were TRBV1-TRBV30 forward primers and a C-beta reverse primer (around 10 cycles per round). TCRdb re-analysed the multiplex PCR reads in MiXCR, keeping a single row per CDR3 protein. The table has hundreds of thousands of distinct CDR3 sequences, approximately 54% seen once. RNA was extracted from whole blood without cell sorting, alongside germline DNA. The sample comprised peripheral blood. The receptors were sampled from a woman aged 30 to 39 with primary liver carcinoma and hepatitis B virus infection.

This chain connects TRBV4-1 to TRBJ1-1, with D hard to call. This CDR3 spans 16 amino acids. With 1 base removed from V and 3 bases from J, the gap between germline ends came to 15 bases. Germline CDR1 MGHRA, CDR2 YSYEKL. CDR3 sequence reads: CASSQGIATGDTEAFF. The CDR3 region has the DNA TGCGCCAGCAGCCAAGGCATTGCGACCGGGGACACTGAAGCTTTCTTT.

Note on this clonotype: A read error may explain this, as a much larger clone is one base away. This chain links TRBV6-5 with TRBJ2-5; possibly TRBD1 for D (5 bases). The CDR3 spans 14 residues. CDR1 and CDR2 (germline): MNHEY, SVGAGI. CDR3 sequence: CVSSYWGRQETQYF. The DNA of the CDR3 is TGTGTCAGCAGTTACTGGGGCCGACAAGAGACCCAGTACTTC.

A word on this clonotype: Compared with germline, one end of the junction differs, possibly owing to a read error. The chain employs TRBV28 and TRBJ1-1, with D possibly being TRBD1 (6 bases). CDR3 length equals 16 residues. Germline V gives CDR1 MDHEN, CDR2 SYDVKM. The CDR3 spells CASSPSPGGGNIEAFF. CDR3 bases: TGCGCCAGCAGTCCATCTCCCGGGGGCGGGAACATTGAAGCTTTCTTT.

The sample holds many counts of this clonotype. The gene calls are TRBV6-2 or TRBV6-3 and TRBJ2-7; D possibly corresponds to TRBD2 (6 bases). The CDR3 length is 15 residues. Per the germline V gene, CDR1 is MNHEY and CDR2 is SVGEGT. Deletions cut 6 bases from V and 2 bases from J, with 17 bases between. The CDR3 DNA is TGTGCCAGCAGACCATTTCGACTAGAGCCCTACGAGCAGTACTTC. Translated: CASRPFRLEPYEQYF.

This clonotype was counted ten times or more. V and J are TRBV6-1 and TRBJ1-5; TRBD1 is a possible D gene (6 bases). This CDR3 region has 16 residues. The germline gives CDR1 MNHNS, CDR2 SASEGT. V lost 2 bases and J lost 7, with 18 bases in between. CDR3 nucleotides: TGTGCCAGCAGTGAACGGAGACAGGTGGGGAACCAGCCCCAGCATTTT. This codes for CASSERRQVGNQPQHF.

A remark on this clonotype: A much bigger clone sits one base away, suggesting this may be a read error. The chain combines TRBV29-1 with TRBJ2-7; no clear D. Per the germline V gene, CDR1 is SQVTM and CDR2 is ANQGSEA. The CDR3 is made up of 13 amino acids. Trimming cost V 7 bases and J 5 bases, with 18 bases left between them. This CDR3 is CSGQSVLGDEQYV. CDR3 in DNA: TGCAGCGGACAAAGCGTTCTCGGCGACGAGCAGTACGTC.

This clonotype was seen ten or more times. The chain joins TRBV6-6 to TRBJ2-3, with TRBD1 matching 9 bases. Unmatched junction bases numbered 10, after V lost 6 bases and J lost 6 bases. This CDR3 has 15 amino acids. In germline, CDR1 is MNHNY, CDR2 SVGAGI (reference sequence). DNA of the CDR3: TGTGCCAGCAGAGAGGACAGGGGAGGTCCGGATACGCAGTATTTT. Translation: CASREDRGGPDTQYF.

Remarks on this clonotype: A read error is possible here, since a much larger clone lies one base away. DNA for the CDR3: TGCGCCAGCAGGGGACAGGGAGATACTAATGAAAAACTGTTTTTT. The encoded protein is CASRGQGDTNEKLFF. The rearrangement joins TRBV4-3 to TRBJ1-4, with 9 bases lining up with TRBD1. There are 15 residues in the CDR3. The junction had 4 bases not matched to a gene; V was cut back by 6 bases and J by 2 bases. Germline CDR1 LGHNA, CDR2 YSLEER.

This clonotype was observed many times. V is TRBV12-3 or TRBV12-4 and J is TRBJ1-1, with D possibly being TRBD1 (6 bases). Trimming removed 6 bases at V and 6 bases at J, with 17 bases between. There are 14 residues in the CDR3. CDR3 nucleotides: TGTGCCAGCAGCCCCCCAGGGGAATGGGCTGAAGCTTTCTTT. This encodes CASSPPGEWAEAFF.

This chain joins TRBV7-9 and TRBJ2-2; D call uncertain. The V end was cut by 5 bases, the J end by 3 bases, with 16 bases between. This CDR3 has 16 amino acids. Germline V gene sequence: CDR1 SEHNR, CDR2 FQNEAQ (reference sequence). CDR3 nucleotides: TGTGCCAGCAGCCCTATCACGTGGGAATACACCGGGGAGCTGTTTTTT. Translated, it gives CASSPITWEYTGELFF.

The sample holds a few counts of this clonotype. One junction end does not reproduce the germline sequence, and a read error may be involved. The chain combines TRBV11-2 with TRBJ2-3; D is possibly TRBD2 (6 bases). Germline V lookup: CDR1 SGHAT, CDR2 FQNNGV. The CDR3 runs 14 residues. The CDR3 loop reads CASSSYFGEDAQYF. The DNA for the CDR3 is TGTGCCAGCAGCTCCTACTTTGGGGAGGATGCGCAGTACTTT.

This chain connects TRBV11-2 to TRBJ2-1; tentatively, D is TRBD1 (7 bases). Germline loops: CDR1 SGHAT, CDR2 FQNNGV. The germline V and J ends were trimmed by 5 bases and 8 bases, with 19 bases remaining between them. CDR3 length: 15 residues. The CDR3 bases are TGTGCCAGCAGCCCCCAGGGGGGAGATATAGATGAGCAGTTCTTC. This codes for CASSPQGGDIDEQFF.

J is TRBJ2-7 and V is TRBV29-1, with a tentative D call TRBD2 (6 bases). Looked up from germline, CDR1 is SQVTM and CDR2 is ANQGSEA. The V gene lost 4 bases and the J gene lost 2 bases, with 15 bases spanning the gap. CDR3 length: 14 residues. The CDR3, as DNA: TGCAGCGTTGTTCCAACAGGAGGGGCCTACGAGCAGTACTTC. This gives the protein CSVVPTGGAYEQYF.

Regarding this clonotype: Sequence at one end of the junction differs from germline and may be a read error. This chain joins TRBV5-6 and TRBJ2-2, with D possibly being TRBD2 (5 bases). The CDR3 contains 13 residues. Germline CDR1 reads SGHDT; CDR2 reads YYEEEE. The CDR3: CASSLLNPGEPFF. DNA of the CDR3: TGTGCCAGCAGCTTATTAAATCCCGGGGAGCCGTTTTTT.

This clonotype was counted only a few times. DNA of the CDR3: TGTGCCAGCAGCCGGGACAGGGTGTTGGGTCGGTATGGCTACACCTTC. Its protein is CASSRDRVLGRYGYTF. The V and J genes are TRBV6-1 and TRBJ1-2; TRBD1 agrees at 9 bases. V trimming: 6 bases; J trimming: 5 bases; junction bases outside the gene matches: 13. Germline-derived CDR1 and CDR2 are MNHNS and SASEGT. The CDR3 spans 16 residues.

This clonotype was seen ten or more times. CDR3 protein: CASSDPRALNTEAFF. The CDR3 nucleotides are TGTGCCAGCAGTGATCCCCGGGCGCTTAACACTGAAGCTTTCTTT. This rearrangement joins TRBV12-3 or TRBV12-4 to TRBJ1-1; D call uncertain. The CDR3 spans 15 residues. V lost 5 bases, J lost 2 bases, and 15 bases lay in between.

Remarks on this clonotype: A much larger clone is a single base away; this may be a read error. The CDR3 does not close with the conserved phenylalanine or tryptophan, likely indicating a read error. The chain combines TRBV7-9 with TRBJ2-7; D may correspond to TRBD1 or TRBD2 (5 bases each). This CDR3 spans 15 amino acids. From germline, CDR1 is SEHNR and CDR2 FQNEAQ (reference sequence). V was pared by 2 bases and J by 2 bases, with 13 bases between. CDR3 sequence (DNA): TGTGCCAGCAGCTTAACGAGGGACCCAACCTACGAGCAGTACTCC. Its translation is CASSLTRDPTYEQYS.

With respect to this clonotype: A much bigger clone sits one base away, suggesting this may be a read error. This chain connects TRBV12-3 or TRBV12-4 to TRBJ2-2; TRBD2 agrees at 9 bases. The CDR3 extends over 16 amino acids. The CDR3 region has the DNA TGTGCCAGCAGTTATAGCGGGAGAACAGGTCCCGGGGGGCTGTTTTTT. Its translation is CASSYSGRTGPGGLFF.

Details on this clonotype: The junction and the germline gene differ at one end; a read error may be behind it. The chain carries TRBV11-2 and TRBJ2-1, with D perhaps TRBD1 (5 bases). CDR1 is SGHAT and CDR2 is FQNNGV in the germline V gene. The CDR3 is made up of 15 amino acids. CDR3 in DNA: TGTGCCAACAGCTTGATTAGCAGGAGAAGGGGTGAGCAGTTCTTC. Protein: CANSLISRRRGEQFF.